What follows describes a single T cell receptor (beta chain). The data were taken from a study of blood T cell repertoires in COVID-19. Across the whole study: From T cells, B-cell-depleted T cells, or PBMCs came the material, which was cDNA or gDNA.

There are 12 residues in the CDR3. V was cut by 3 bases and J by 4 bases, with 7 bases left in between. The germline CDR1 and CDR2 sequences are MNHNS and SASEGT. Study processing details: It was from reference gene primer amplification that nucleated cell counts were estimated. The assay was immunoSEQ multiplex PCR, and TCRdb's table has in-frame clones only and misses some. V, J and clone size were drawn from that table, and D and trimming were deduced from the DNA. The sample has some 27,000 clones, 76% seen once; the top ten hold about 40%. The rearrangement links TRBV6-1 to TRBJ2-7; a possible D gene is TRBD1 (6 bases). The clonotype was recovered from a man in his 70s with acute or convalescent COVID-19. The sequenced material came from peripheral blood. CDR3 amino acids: CASSERGYEQYF. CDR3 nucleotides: TGTGCCAGCAGTGAGAGGGGGTACGAGCAGTACTTC.